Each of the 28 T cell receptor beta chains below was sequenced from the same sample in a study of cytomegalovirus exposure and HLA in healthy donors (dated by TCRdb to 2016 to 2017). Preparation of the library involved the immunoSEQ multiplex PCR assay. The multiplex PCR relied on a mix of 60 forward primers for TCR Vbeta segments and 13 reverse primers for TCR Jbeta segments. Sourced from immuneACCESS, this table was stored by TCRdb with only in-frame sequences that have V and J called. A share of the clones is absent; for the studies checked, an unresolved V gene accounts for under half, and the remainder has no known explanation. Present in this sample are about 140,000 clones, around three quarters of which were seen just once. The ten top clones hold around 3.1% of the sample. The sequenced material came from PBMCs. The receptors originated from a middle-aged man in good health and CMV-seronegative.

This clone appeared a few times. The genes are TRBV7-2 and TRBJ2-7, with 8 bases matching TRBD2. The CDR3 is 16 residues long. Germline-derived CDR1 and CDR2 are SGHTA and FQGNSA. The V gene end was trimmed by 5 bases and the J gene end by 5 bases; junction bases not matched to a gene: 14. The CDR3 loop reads CASSPQSAGDRDEQYF. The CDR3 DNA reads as TGTGCCAGCAGCCCGCAATCAGCGGGAGACCGAGACGAGCAGTACTTC.

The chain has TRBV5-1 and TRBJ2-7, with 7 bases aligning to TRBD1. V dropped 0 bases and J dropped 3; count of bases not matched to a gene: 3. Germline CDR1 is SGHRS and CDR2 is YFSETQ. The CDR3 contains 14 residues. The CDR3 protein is CASSLEGALYEQYF. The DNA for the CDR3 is TGCGCCAGCAGCTTGGAGGGGGCCCTCTACGAGCAGTACTTC.

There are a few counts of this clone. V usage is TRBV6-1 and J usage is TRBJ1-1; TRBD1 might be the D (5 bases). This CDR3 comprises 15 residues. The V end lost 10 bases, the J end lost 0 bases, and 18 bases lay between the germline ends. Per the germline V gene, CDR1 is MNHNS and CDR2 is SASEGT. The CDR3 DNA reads TGTGCCACCGTCGACAGTAACCTAATGAACACTGAAGCTTTCTTT. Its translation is CATVDSNLMNTEAFF.

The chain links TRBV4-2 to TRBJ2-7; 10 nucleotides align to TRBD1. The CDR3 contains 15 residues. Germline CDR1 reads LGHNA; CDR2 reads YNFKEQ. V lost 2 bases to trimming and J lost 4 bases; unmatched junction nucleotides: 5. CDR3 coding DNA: TGTGCCAGCAGCCAAACCGGGACAGGGGTGTACGAGCAGTACTTC. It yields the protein CASSQTGTGVYEQYF.

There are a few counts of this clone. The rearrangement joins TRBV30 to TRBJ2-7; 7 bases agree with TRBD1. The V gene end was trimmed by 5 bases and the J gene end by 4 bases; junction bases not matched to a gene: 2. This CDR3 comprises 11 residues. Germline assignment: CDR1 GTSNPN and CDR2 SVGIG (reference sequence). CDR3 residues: CAWHRGYEQYF. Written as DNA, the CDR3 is TGTGCCTGGCACAGGGGTTACGAGCAGTACTTC.

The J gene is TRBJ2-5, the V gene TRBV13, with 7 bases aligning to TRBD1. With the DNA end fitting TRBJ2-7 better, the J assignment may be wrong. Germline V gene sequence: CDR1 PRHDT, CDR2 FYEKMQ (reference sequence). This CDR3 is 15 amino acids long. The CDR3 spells CASSRRGGLAYEQYF. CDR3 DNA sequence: TGTGCCAGCAGTCGCCGAGGGGGCCTTGCCTACGAGCAGTACTTC.

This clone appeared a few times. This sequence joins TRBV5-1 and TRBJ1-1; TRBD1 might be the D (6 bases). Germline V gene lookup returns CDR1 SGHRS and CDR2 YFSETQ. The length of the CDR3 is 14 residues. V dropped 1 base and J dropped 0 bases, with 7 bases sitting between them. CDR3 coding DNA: TGCGCCAGCAGCTTGACAGGGTTGAACACTGAAGCTTTCTTT. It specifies CASSLTGLNTEAFF.

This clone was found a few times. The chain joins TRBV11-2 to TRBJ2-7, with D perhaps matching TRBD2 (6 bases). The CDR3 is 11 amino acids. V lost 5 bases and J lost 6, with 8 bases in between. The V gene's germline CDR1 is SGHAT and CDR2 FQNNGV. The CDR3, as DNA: TGTGCCAGCAGCGTGGGGGGCGAGCAGTACTTC. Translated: CASSVGGEQYF. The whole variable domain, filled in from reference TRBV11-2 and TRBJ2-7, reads EAGVAQSPRYKIIEKRQSVAFWCNPISGHATLYWYQQILGQGPKLLIQFQNNGVVDDSQLPKDRFSAERLKGVDSTLKIQPAKLEDSAVYLCASSVGGEQYFGPGTRLTVT.

DNA for the CDR3: TGTGCCAGCACGATTCTAGCGGGGGGGCCAAGTGAGCAGTTCTTC. This sequence encodes CASTILAGGPSEQFF. J is TRBJ2-1 and V is TRBV6-1, with 12 positions matching TRBD2. Unmatched junction bases numbered 10, after V lost 7 bases and J lost 9 bases. This CDR3 region has 15 residues. Looked up from germline, CDR1 is MNHNS and CDR2 is SASEGT.

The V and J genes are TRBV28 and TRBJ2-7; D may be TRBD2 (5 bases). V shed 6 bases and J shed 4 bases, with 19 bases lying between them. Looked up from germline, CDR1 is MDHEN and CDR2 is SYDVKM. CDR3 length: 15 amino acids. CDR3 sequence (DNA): TGTGCCAGCAGGTCGTTTGGACTTAAGGGTTACGAGCAGTACTTC. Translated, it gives CASRSFGLKGYEQYF.

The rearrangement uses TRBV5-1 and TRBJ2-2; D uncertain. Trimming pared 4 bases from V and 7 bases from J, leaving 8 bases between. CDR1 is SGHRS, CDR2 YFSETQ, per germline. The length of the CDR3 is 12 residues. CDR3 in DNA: TGCGCCAGCAGCGCTAACCGCGGGGAGCTGTTTTTT. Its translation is CASSANRGELFF.

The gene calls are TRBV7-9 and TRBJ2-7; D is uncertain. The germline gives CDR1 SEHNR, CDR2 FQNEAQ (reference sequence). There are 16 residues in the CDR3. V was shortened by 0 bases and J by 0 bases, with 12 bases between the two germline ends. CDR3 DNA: TGTGCCAGCAGCTTAGCCCCACCAAAGAGCTCCTACGAGCAGTACTTC. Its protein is CASSLAPPKSSYEQYF.

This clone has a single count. This CDR3 reads CASSSIPSTGENSPLHF. CDR3 DNA sequence: TGTGCCAGCAGCTCCATACCCTCGACAGGGGAAAACTCACCCCTCCACTTT. This rearrangement joins TRBV11-3 to TRBJ1-6, with 8 bases matching TRBD1. The CDR3 is 17 residues long. Trimming cost V 4 bases and J 10 bases; bases outside gene matches: 15. Germline-derived CDR1 and CDR2 are SGHNT and YENEEA. Full variable domain (remainder filled in from reference TRBV11-3 and TRBJ1-6): EAGVVQSPRYKIIEKKQPVAFWCNPISGHNTLYWYLQNLGQGPELLIRYENEEAVDDSQLPKDRFSAERLKGVDSTLKIQPAELGDSAVYLCASSSIPSTGENSPLHFGNGTRLTVT.

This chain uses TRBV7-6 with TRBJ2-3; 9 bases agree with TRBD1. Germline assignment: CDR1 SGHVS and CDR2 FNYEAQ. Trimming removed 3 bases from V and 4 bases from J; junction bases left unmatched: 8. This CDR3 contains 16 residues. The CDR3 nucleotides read TGTGCCAGCAGCTTTGGGACAGGGAGTATTGCAGATACGCAGTATTTT. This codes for CASSFGTGSIADTQYF. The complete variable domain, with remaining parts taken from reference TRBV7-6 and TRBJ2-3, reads GAGVSQSPRYKVTKRGQDVALRCDPISGHVSLYWYRQALGQGPEFLTYFNYEAQQDKSGLPNDRFSAERPEGSISTLTIQRTEQRDSAMYRCASSFGTGSIADTQYFGPGTRLTVL.

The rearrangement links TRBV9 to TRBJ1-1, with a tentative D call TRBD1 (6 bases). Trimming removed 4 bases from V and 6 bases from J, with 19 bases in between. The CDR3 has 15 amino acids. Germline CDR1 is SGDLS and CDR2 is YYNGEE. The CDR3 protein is CASSPQPTGLAEAFF. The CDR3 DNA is TGTGCCAGCAGCCCACAACCGACAGGTCTTGCTGAAGCTTTCTTT.

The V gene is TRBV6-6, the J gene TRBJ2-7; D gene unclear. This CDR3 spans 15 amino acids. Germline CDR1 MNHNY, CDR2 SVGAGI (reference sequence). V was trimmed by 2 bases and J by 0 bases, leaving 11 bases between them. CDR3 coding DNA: TGTGCCAGCAGTTACCGCGGCAGTAACTCCTACGAGCAGTACTTC. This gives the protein CASSYRGSNSYEQYF.

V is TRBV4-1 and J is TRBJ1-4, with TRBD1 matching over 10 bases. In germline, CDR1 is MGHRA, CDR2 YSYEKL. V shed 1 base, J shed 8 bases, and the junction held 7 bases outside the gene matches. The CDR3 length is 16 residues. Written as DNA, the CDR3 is TGCGCCAGCAGCCAAGCGACAGGGGGCGATGGGGAAAAACTGTTTTTT. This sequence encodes CASSQATGGDGEKLFF.

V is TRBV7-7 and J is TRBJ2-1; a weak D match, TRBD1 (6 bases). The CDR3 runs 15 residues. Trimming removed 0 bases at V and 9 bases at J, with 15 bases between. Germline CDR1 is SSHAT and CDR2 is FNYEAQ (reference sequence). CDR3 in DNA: TGTGCCAGCAGCTTAGCGGGGGCGGGTTTGGGTGAGCAGTTCTTC. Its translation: CASSLAGAGLGEQFF.

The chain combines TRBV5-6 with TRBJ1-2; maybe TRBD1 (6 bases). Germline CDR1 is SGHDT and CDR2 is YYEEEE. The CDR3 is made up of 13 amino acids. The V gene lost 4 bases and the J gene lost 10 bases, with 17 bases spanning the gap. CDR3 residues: CASSTGTSRFYTF. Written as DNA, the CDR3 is TGTGCCAGCAGCACGGGGACATCCCGTTTCTACACCTTC.

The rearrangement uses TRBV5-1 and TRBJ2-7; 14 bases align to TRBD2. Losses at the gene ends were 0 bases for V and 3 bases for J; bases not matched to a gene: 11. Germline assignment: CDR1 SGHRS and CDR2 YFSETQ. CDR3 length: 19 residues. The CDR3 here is CASSLGSGTSGGPYYEQYF. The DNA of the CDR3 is TGCGCCAGCAGCTTGGGGTCTGGGACTAGCGGGGGACCTTACTACGAGCAGTACTTC.

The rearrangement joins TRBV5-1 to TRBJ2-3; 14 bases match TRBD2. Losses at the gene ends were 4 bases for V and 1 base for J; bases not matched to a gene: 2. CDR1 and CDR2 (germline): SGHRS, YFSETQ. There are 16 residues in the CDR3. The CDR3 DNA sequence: TGCGCCAGCAGCGCGGGACTAGCGGGGGGCACAGATACGCAGTATTTT. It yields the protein CASSAGLAGGTDTQYF.

This CDR3 is CASRPGQGELWAGGYTF. CDR3 DNA sequence: TGTGCCAGCAGACCGGGACAGGGGGAACTCTGGGCGGGTGGCTACACCTTC. This chain connects TRBV7-6 to TRBJ1-2; TRBD1 aligns across 11 bases. V shed 6 bases and J 7 bases; nucleotides not matched to a gene: 16. Germline CDR1 SGHVS, CDR2 FNYEAQ. The CDR3 is made up of 17 amino acids. Variable domain in full (rest from reference TRBV7-6 and TRBJ1-2): GAGVSQSPRYKVTKRGQDVALRCDPISGHVSLYWYRQALGQGPEFLTYFNYEAQQDKSGLPNDRFSAERPEGSISTLTIQRTEQRDSAMYRCASRPGQGELWAGGYTFGSGTRLTVV.

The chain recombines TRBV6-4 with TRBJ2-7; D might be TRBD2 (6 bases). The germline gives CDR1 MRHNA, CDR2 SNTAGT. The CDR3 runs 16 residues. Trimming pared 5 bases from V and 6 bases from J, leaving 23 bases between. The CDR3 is CASSLVGGAGGREQYF. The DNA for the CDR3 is TGTGCCAGCAGTCTAGTTGGAGGGGCAGGCGGGCGCGAGCAGTACTTC.

Here the CDR3 reads CASSQAGGHYEQYF. CDR3 nucleotide sequence: TGTGCCAGCAGCCAAGCAGGAGGCCACTACGAGCAGTACTTC. The chain has TRBV14 and TRBJ2-7; TRBD2 might be the D (5 bases). The CDR3 contains 14 residues. Germline values: CDR1 SGHDN, CDR2 FVKESK. V gave up 1 base and J gave up 3 bases, with 10 bases separating them.

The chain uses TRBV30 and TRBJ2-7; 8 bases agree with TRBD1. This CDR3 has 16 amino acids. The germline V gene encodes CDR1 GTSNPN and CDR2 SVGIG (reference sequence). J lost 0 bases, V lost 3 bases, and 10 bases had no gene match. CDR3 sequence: CAWRVTDRGVSYEQYF. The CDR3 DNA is TGTGCCTGGAGAGTGACCGACAGGGGAGTCTCCTACGAGCAGTACTTC. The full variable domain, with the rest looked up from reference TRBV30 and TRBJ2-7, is SQTIHQWPATLVQPVGSPLSLECTVEGTSNPNLYWYRQAAGRGLQLLFYSVGIGQISSEVPQNLSASRPQDRQFILSSKKLLLSDSGFYLCAWRVTDRGVSYEQYFGPGTRLTVT.

The CDR3 protein is CASSNQGVGANVLTF. CDR3 bases: TGTGCCAGCAGCAACCAGGGCGTAGGAGCCAACGTCCTGACTTTC. This chain joins TRBV7-8 and TRBJ2-6; a weak D match, TRBD1 (5 bases). CDR3 length: 15 residues. Germline CDR1 is SGHVS and CDR2 is FQNEAQ. Trimming left V 5 bases short and J 7 bases short, with 15 bases between.

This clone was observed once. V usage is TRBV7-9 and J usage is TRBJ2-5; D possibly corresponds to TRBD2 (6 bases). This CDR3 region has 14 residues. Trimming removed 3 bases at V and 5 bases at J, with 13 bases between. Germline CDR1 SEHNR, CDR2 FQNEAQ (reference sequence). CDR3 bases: TGTGCCAGCAGCTTGGGCGGGACTCTGGAGACCCAGTACTTC. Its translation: CASSLGGTLETQYF.

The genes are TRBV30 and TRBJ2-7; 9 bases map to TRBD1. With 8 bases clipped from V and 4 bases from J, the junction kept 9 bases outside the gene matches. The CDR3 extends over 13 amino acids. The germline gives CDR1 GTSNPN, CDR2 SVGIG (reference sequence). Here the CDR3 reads CALDRTGEYEQYF. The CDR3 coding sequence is TGTGCCCTGGATCGGACAGGGGAATACGAGCAGTACTTC.